Listed below are T cell receptor beta chains from one sample, sequenced in a study of blood T cell repertoires in COVID-19. This table comes from immunoSEQ multiplex PCR, and its TCRdb copy is limited to in-frame clones, with some not included. This table has about 400,000 clones, 70% to 90% appearing once. The sequenced material came from PBMCs or T cells enriched from blood (not recorded which). These receptors all come from a woman under 30 with acute COVID-19. The CDR3 runs from the conserved cysteine through the conserved F or W. Each record gives: J gene, V gene, clone size, D gene, CDR3 protein, CDR3 DNA. D genes are given only for firm matches. Some rows mark clone size as missing; the rest say once, few, many or name a class of expanded clone.

TRBJ1-1 | TRBV24-1 | - | - | CATSDGGNTEAFF | TGTGCCACCAGTGATGGAGGGAACACTGAAGCTTTCTTT
TRBJ2-7 | TRBV5-6 | once | TRBD2 | CASSLGSGVIYEQYF | TGTGCCAGCAGCTTGGGAAGCGGGGTTATCTACGAGCAGTACTTC
TRBJ1-1 | TRBV11-3 | - | - | CASSGGPRNTEAFF | TGTGCCAGCTCGGGGGGACCACGGAACACTGAAGCTTTCTTT
TRBJ2-1 | TRBV3-1/TRBV3-2 | once | TRBD1 | CASSQDLLLGQTYNEQFF | TGTGCCAGCAGCCAAGATTTGCTTTTGGGACAGACGTACAATGAGCAGTTCTTC
TRBJ2-1 | TRBV5-5 | - | - | CASSSLTGMYNEQFF | TGTGCCAGCAGCTCACTGACAGGCATGTACAATGAGCAGTTCTTC
TRBJ1-3 | TRBV7-8 | - | - | CASSLRVPGNTIYF | TGTGCCAGCAGCTTACGTGTCCCTGGAAACACCATATATTTT
TRBJ1-1 | TRBV6-1 | - | TRBD1 | CASREGTGSTEAFF | TGTGCCAGCAGGGAGGGGACAGGGAGCACTGAAGCTTTCTTT
TRBJ2-1 | TRBV29-1 | - | TRBD2 | CSVEEGTSRSYNEQFF | TGCAGCGTTGAAGAAGGGACTAGTAGGTCCTACAATGAGCAGTTCTTC
TRBJ1-4 | TRBV7-3 | - | - | CASLTPATGATNEKLFF | TGTGCCAGTCTAACTCCCGCGACAGGAGCAACTAATGAAAAACTGTTTTTT
TRBJ1-1 | TRBV7-3 | - | - | CASSLNPGTEAFF | TGTGCCAGCAGCTTAAACCCCGGCACTGAAGCTTTCTTT
TRBJ1-4 | TRBV5-1 | - | - | CASSSEGATNEKLFF | TGCGCCAGCAGCTCCGAGGGAGCAACTAATGAAAAACTGTTTTTT
TRBJ2-3 | TRBV11-1 | - | TRBD1 | CASSPSGGRTDTQYF | TGTGCCAGCAGCCCTTCAGGGGGCCGAACAGATACGCAGTATTTT
TRBJ1-5 | TRBV10-3 | - | - | CAIAGGGGNQPQHF | TGTGCCATTGCTGGGGGAGGGGGCAATCAGCCCCAGCATTTT
TRBJ2-2 | TRBV5-1 | - | TRBD1 | CASSWGPGQGATGELFF | TGCGCCAGCAGCTGGGGGCCGGGACAGGGGGCGACCGGGGAGCTGTTTTTT
TRBJ1-3 | TRBV6-5 | - | - | CASRGHHTIYF | TGTGCCAGCAGGGGACACCACACCATATATTTT
TRBJ1-6 | TRBV7-9 | once | TRBD1 | CASSPSNWTGLASPLHF | TGTGCCAGCAGCCCCTCGAACTGGACAGGGTTGGCCTCACCCCTCCACTTT
TRBJ1-6 | TRBV9 | - | - | CASSVGPQIYNSPLHF | TGTGCCAGCAGCGTAGGTCCACAGATTTATAATTCACCCCTCCACTTT
TRBJ1-1 | TRBV7-9 | - | - | CASSPYMGARTEAFF | TGTGCCAGCAGCCCCTATATGGGGGCGCGAACTGAAGCTTTCTTT
TRBJ2-3 | TRBV5-1 | - | - | CASSLGADTDTQYF | TGCGCCAGCAGCTTGGGCGCGGACACAGATACGCAGTATTTT
TRBJ1-1 | TRBV14 | - | - | CASSPQGLLRKAFF | TGTGCCAGCAGCCCACAGGGCTTACTCCGAAAAGCTTTCTTT
TRBJ2-3 | TRBV10-3 | - | TRBD2 | CAISDARERADTQYF | TGTGCCATCAGTGATGCGCGGGAGCGGGCAGATACGCAGTATTTT
TRBJ2-7 | TRBV5-6 | - | - | CASSPRSYEQYF | TGTGCCAGCAGCCCCCGTTCGTACGAGCAGTACTTC
TRBJ2-1 | TRBV29-1 | - | - | CSVAYTVGDNEQFF | TGCAGCGTTGCGTACACGGTGGGCGACAATGAGCAGTTCTTC
TRBJ2-7 | TRBV27 | - | - | CASSGSLKPYEQYF | TGTGCCAGCAGTGGTTCCCTAAAACCCTACGAGCAGTACTTC
TRBJ1-1 | TRBV30 | - | - | CAWSVPASRGTEAFF | TGTGCCTGGAGTGTACCCGCATCACGCGGAACTGAAGCTTTCTTT
TRBJ1-2 | TRBV5-1 | - | - | CASSLNTGSNYGYTF | TGCGCCAGCAGCTTAAATACAGGATCTAACTATGGCTACACCTTC
TRBJ2-2 | TRBV9 | - | - | CASSARVSITGELFF | TGTGCCAGCAGCGCTCGGGTCTCCATAACCGGGGAGCTGTTTTTT
TRBJ2-1 | TRBV9 | once | TRBD2 | CASSAIAGVRNEQFF | TGTGCCAGCAGCGCTATAGCGGGAGTAAGGAATGAGCAGTTCTTC
TRBJ2-5 | TRBV7-2 | - | TRBD2 | CASSSGGGPQETQYF | TGTGCCAGCAGCTCGGGAGGGGGACCGCAAGAGACCCAGTACTTC
TRBJ2-5 | TRBV7-7 | - | - | CASSFTGGDETQYF | TGTGCTAGCAGCTTCACCGGAGGGGACGAGACCCAGTACTTC
TRBJ2-5 | TRBV20-1 | - | TRBD2 | CSASGGLAGRRNQETQYF | TGCAGTGCTAGTGGAGGACTAGCGGGAAGAAGAAACCAAGAGACCCAGTACTTC
TRBJ1-1 | TRBV27 | - | - | CASSLKVSARGTEAFF | TGTGCCAGCAGTTTAAAGGTCAGCGCCCGGGGCACTGAAGCTTTCTTT
TRBJ2-1 | TRBV27 | few | TRBD1 | CASSSQGALNEQFF | TGTGCCAGCAGCTCACAGGGGGCCCTCAATGAGCAGTTCTTC
TRBJ1-4 | TRBV7-9 | - | - | CASSLGPGGKKLFF | TGTGCCAGCAGCTTAGGCCCCGGCGGTAAAAAACTGTTTTTT
TRBJ1-1 | TRBV19 | - | - | CASSPSGRETEAFF | TGTGCCAGTAGTCCCTCCGGGAGGGAGACTGAAGCTTTCTTT
TRBJ2-7 | TRBV10-3 | once | - | CAISGSGTYEQYF | TGTGCCATCTCTGGTAGCGGTACCTACGAGCAGTACTTC
TRBJ2-1 | TRBV7-9 | - | - | CASSPSNNEQFF | TGTGCCAGCAGTCCTAGCAATAATGAGCAGTTCTTC
TRBJ2-2 | TRBV19 | - | TRBD2 | CASRTSGLTGELFF | TGTGCCAGTAGGACTAGCGGGCTAACCGGGGAGCTGTTTTTT
TRBJ2-6 | TRBV9 | - | TRBD1 | CASSPRQGLFNVLTF | TGTGCCAGCAGCCCACGACAGGGGCTATTCAACGTCCTGACTTTC
TRBJ2-7 | TRBV7-9 | - | TRBD2 | CASSLAGGLAGAEQYF | TGTGCCAGCAGCTTAGCGGGTGGACTAGCGGGAGCCGAGCAGTACTTC
TRBJ1-4 | TRBV3-1/TRBV3-2 | - | TRBD1 | CASSQDRGDRGGETNEKLFF | TGTGCCAGCAGCCAAGATAGAGGAGACAGGGGCGGAGAGACTAATGAAAAACTGTTTTTT
TRBJ1-2 | TRBV7-8 | - | - | CASSPSRLSNYGYTF | TGTGCCAGCAGCCCCTCCCGGTTATCTAACTATGGCTACACCTTC
TRBJ2-3 | TRBV9 | once | TRBD1 | CASSGTGQDRDTQYF | TGTGCCAGCAGTGGGACAGGCCAGGATAGAGATACGCAGTATTTT